These 5 T cell receptor beta chains were sequenced from one sample in a study of CD8+ T cells in alopecia areata. Pooled cutaneous lymph node cells were sorted using CD4, CD8alpha, NKG2D, NKG2ACE and other markers. Sequencing templates came from extracted RNA that was reverse transcribed into cDNA. Data came from immunoSEQ multiplex PCR; TCRdb stores just in-frame clones and leaves some out. Sampling found roughly 260,000 clones, none seen once. The source material was CD4+ T cells sorted from a lymph node. The origin of the receptors is a C3H/HeJ mouse with alopecia areata. Mouse MHC haplotype: H2-k.

Points on this clone: Mouse names are used for the genes. The CDR3 is CASSRDKANTEVFF. The sequenced CDR3 bases are TGTGCCAGCAGCCGGGACAAAGCAAACACA. The chain employs TRBV13-3 and TRBJ1-1; possible D gene TRBD1, 6 bases. The read terminates 4 residues before the CDR3 end, so the remaining end is supplied by the germline J gene. CDR1 is NNHDY and CDR2 is SYVADS in the germline V gene. This CDR3 is 14 amino acids long. The V gene lost 5 bases and the J gene lost 0 bases, with 11 bases spanning the gap.

Regarding this clone: The gene symbols are mouse symbols. The sequenced part of the CDR3 DNA is TGTGCTAGCAGTAGACGGACAGCTAGTGCAGAA. It encodes CASSRRTASAE. The whole CDR3 region reads CASSRRTASAETLYF. This chain joins TRBV17 and TRBJ2-3, with a weak D call TRBD1 (6 bases). The CDR3 goes on 4 residues after the read ends, and that part is filled in from the germline J gene. The germline gives CDR1 MNHDT, CDR2 YYDKIL. V lost 2 bases to trimming and J lost 0 bases, with 9 bases between them. There are 15 residues in the CDR3.

About this clone: The genes are named according to mouse. With the read ending 4 residues before the CDR3 end, the germline J gene is used to fill in that end. The V call is TRBV17, the J call TRBJ1-1; possible D gene TRBD1, 6 bases. The CDR3 has 15 amino acids. Germline V gene data show CDR1 as MNHDT and CDR2 as YYDKIL. V shed 0 bases and J shed 4 bases, with 12 bases lying between them. The DNA read from the CDR3 is TGTGCTAGCAGTAGAGATGGCCAGGGGAGCACA. The encoded protein is CASSRDGQGST. The complete CDR3 reads CASSRDGQGSTEVFF.

For this clone: Mouse names are used for the genes. From the germline J gene comes the end of the CDR3, since the read stops 4 residues before it. V is TRBV17 and J is TRBJ1-2, with 7 nucleotides matching TRBD1. Germline V gives CDR1 MNHDT, CDR2 YYDKIL. The CDR3 totals 15 residues. Unmatched junction bases numbered 6, after V lost 1 base and J lost 4 bases. The part of the CDR3 DNA that was read is TGTGCTAGCAGTAGAGGTGGGACAGTCGCCTCC. It is translated as CASSRGGTVAS. The whole CDR3 protein reads CASSRGGTVASDYTF.

To note about this clone: The gene names here belong to mouse. The read finishes 4 residues shy of the CDR3 end, and the germline J gene is used to complete it. The sample carries other DNA sequences with the same CDR3. The chain has TRBV1 and TRBJ1-1; D perhaps matches TRBD1 (6 bases). The CDR3 runs 12 residues. Germline CDR1 reads NSQYPW; CDR2 reads LRSPGD (reference sequence). Partial CDR3 DNA: TGCACCTGCAGTGCGCAGGGGACA. Its translation: CTCSAQGT. From start to end, the CDR3 is CTCSAQGTEVFF.